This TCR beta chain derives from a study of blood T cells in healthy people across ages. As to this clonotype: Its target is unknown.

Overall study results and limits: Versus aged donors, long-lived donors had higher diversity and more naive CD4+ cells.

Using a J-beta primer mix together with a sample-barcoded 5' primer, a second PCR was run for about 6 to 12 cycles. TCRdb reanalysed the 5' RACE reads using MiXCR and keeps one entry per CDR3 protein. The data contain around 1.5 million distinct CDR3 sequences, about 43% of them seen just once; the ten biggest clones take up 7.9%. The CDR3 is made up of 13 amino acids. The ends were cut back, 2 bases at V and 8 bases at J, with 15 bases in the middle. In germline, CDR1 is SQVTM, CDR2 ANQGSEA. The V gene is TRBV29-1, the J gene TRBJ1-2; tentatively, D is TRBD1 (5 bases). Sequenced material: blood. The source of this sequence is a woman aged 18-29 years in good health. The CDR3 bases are TGCAGCGTTGAAAGGGACGGGACGTGGGGCTACACCTTC. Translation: CSVERDGTWGYTF.